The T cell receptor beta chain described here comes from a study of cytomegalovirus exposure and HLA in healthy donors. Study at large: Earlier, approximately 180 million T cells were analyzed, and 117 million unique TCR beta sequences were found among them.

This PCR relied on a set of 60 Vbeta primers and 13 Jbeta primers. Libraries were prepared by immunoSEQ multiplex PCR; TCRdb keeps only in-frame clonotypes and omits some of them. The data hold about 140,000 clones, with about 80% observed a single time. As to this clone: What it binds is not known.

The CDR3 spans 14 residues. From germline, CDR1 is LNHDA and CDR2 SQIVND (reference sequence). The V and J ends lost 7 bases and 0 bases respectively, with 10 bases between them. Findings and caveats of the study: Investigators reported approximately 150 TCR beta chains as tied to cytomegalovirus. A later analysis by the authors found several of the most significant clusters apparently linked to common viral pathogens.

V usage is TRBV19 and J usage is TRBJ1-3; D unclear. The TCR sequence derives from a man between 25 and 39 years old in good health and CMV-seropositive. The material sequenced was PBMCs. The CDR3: CASNQMASGNTIYF. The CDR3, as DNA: TGTGCCAGTAATCAGATGGCCTCTGGAAACACCATATATTTT.